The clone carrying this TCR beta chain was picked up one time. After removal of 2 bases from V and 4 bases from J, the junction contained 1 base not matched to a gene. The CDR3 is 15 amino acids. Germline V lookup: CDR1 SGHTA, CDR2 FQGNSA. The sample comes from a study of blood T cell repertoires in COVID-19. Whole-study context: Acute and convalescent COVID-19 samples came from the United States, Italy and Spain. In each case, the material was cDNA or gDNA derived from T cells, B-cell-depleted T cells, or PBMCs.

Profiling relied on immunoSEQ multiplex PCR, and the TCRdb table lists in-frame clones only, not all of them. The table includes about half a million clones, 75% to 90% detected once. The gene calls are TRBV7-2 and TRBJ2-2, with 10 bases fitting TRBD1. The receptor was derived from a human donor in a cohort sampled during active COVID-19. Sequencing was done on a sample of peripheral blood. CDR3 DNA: TGTGCCAGCAGCTTAAGGACAGGGGGCACCGGGGAGCTGTTTTTT. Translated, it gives CASSLRTGGTGELFF.